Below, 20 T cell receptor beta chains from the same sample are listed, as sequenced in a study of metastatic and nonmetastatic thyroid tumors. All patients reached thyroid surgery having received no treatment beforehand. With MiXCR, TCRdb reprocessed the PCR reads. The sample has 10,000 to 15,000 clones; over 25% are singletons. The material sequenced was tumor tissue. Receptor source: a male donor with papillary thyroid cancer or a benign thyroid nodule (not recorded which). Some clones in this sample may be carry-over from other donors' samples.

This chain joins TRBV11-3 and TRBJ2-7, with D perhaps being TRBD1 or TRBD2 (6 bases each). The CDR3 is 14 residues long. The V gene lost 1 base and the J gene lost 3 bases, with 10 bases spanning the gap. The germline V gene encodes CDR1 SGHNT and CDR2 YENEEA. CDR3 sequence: CASSLGGGGYEQYF. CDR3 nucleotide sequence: TGTGCCAGCAGCTTAGGTGGAGGGGGCTACGAGCAGTACTTC.

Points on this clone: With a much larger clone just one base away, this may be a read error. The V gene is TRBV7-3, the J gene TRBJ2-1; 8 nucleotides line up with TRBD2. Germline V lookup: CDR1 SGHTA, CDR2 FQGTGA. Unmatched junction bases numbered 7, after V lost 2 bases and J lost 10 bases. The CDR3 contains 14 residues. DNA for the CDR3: TGTGCCAGCAGCTTATGGACGGGAGGGGGGGAGCAGTTCTTC. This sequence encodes CASSLWTGGGEQFF. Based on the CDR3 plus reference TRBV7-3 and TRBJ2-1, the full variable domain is GAGVSQTPSNKVTEKGKYVELRCDPISGHTALYWYRQSLGQGPEFLIYFQGTGAADDSGLPNDRFFAVRPEGSVSTLKIQRTERGDSAVYLCASSLWTGGGEQFFGPGTRLTVL.

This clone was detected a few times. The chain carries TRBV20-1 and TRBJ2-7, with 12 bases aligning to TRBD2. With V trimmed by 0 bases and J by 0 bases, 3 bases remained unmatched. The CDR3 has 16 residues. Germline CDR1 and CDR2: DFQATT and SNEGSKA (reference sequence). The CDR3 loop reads CSARDGLAGNSYEQYF. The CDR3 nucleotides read TGCAGTGCTAGAGACGGACTAGCGGGGAACTCCTACGAGCAGTACTTC.

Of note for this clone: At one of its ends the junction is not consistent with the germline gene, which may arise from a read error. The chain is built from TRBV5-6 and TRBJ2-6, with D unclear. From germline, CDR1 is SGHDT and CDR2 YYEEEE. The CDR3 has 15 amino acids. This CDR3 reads CSSSFRVSGANVLTF. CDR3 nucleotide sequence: TGTTCCAGCAGCTTTCGGGTCTCTGGGGCCAACGTCCTGACTTTC.

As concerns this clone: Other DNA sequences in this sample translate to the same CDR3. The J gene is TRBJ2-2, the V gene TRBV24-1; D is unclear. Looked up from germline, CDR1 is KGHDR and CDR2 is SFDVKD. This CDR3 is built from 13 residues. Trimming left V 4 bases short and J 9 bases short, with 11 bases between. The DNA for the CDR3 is TGTGCCACCAGTGACAGAACCGGATGGGAGCTGTTTTTT. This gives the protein CATSDRTGWELFF.

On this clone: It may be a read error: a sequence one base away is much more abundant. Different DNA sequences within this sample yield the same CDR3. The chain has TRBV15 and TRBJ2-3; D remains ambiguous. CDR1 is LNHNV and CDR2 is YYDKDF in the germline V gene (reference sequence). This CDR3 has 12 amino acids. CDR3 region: CATSRYTDTQYF. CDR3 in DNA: TGTGCCACGAGCAGGTACACAGATACGCAGTATTTT.

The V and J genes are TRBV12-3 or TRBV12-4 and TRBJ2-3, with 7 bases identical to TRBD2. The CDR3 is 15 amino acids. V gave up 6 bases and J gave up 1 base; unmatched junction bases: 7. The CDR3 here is CASRRAGVGTDTQYF. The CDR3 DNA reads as TGTGCCAGCAGACGGGCGGGGGTTGGCACAGATACGCAGTATTTT.

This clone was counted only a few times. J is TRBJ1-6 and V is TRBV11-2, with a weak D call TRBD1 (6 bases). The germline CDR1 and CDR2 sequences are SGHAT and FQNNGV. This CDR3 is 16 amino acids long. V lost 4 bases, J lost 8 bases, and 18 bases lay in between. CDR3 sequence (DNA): TGTGCCAGCAGCTCACAGACAGGTCTCCAGTATTCACCCCTCCACTTT. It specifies CASSSQTGLQYSPLHF.

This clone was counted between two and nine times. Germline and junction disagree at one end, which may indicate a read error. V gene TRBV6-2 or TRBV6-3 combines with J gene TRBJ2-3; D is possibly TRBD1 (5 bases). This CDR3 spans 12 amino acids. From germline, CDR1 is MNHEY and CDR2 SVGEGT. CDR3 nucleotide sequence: TGTGCCAGCAGTTACTCCCTAAGGGGTCAGGATTTT. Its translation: CASSYSLRGQDF.

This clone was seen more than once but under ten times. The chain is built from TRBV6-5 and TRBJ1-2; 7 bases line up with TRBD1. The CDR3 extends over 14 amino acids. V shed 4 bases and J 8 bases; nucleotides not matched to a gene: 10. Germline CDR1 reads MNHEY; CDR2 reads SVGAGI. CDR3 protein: CASSFTGTVDGYTF. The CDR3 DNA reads TGTGCCAGCAGTTTCACCGGGACAGTAGACGGCTACACCTTC.

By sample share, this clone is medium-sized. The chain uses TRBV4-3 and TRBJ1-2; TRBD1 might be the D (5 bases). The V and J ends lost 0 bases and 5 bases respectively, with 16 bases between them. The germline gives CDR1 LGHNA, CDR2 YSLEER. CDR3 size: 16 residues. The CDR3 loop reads CASSQDAGPQKYGYTF. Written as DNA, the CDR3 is TGCGCCAGCAGCCAAGACGCAGGGCCCCAAAAATATGGCTACACCTTC.

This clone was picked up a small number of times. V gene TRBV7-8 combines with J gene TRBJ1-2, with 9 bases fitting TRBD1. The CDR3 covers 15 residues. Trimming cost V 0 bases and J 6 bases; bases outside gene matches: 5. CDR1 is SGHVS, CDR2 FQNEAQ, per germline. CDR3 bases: TGTGCCAGCAGCTTAGCCGGACAGGGGACCCATGGCTACACCTTC. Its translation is CASSLAGQGTHGYTF.

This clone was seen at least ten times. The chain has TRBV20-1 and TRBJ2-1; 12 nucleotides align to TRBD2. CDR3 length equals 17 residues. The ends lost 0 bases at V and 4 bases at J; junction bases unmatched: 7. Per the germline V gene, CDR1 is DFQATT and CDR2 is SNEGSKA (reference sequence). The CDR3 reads CSARDSGLAGTYNEQFF. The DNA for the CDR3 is TGCAGTGCTAGAGACTCCGGACTAGCGGGGACATACAATGAGCAGTTCTTC.

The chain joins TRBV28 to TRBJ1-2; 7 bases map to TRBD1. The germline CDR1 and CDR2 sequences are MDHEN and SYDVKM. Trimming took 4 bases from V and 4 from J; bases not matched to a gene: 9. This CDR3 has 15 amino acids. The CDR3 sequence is CASSSRQGRSYGYTF. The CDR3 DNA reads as TGTGCCAGCAGTTCCAGACAGGGACGGAGCTATGGCTACACCTTC.

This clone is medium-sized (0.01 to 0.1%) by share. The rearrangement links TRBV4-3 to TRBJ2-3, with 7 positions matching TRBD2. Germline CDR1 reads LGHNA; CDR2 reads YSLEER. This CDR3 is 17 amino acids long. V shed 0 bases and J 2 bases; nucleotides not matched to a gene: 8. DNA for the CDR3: TGCGCCAGCAGCCAAGAATACCCTAGCGGATACACAGATACGCAGTATTTT. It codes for CASSQEYPSGYTDTQYF.

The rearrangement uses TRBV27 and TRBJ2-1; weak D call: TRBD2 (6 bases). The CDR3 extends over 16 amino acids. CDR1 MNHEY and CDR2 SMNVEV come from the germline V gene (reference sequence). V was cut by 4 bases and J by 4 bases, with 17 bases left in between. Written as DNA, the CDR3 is TGTGCCAGCAGTTCATCGGGGGTGAAGCTTTACAATGAGCAGTTCTTC. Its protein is CASSSSGVKLYNEQFF.

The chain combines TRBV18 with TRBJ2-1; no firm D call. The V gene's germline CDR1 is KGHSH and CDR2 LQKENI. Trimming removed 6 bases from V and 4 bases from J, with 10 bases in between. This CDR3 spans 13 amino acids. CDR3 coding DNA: TGTGCCAGCTCGCAAACCATATACAATGAGCAGTTCTTC. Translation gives CASSQTIYNEQFF.

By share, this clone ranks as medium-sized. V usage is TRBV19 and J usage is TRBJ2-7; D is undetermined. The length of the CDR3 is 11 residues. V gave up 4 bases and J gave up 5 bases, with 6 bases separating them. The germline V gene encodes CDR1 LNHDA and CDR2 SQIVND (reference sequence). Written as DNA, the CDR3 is TGTGCCAGTAGTAGGAACCACGAGCAGTACTTC. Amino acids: CASSRNHEQYF.

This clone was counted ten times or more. CDR3 residues: CASSPRDRLTGANVLTF. CDR3 coding DNA: TGTGCCAGCAGCCCCCGGGACAGGCTGACCGGGGCCAACGTCCTGACTTTC. The V gene is TRBV9, the J gene TRBJ2-6, with 8 bases that match TRBD1. Germline V gene sequence: CDR1 SGDLS, CDR2 YYNGEE. V shed 4 bases, J shed 4 bases, and the junction held 10 bases outside the gene matches. The CDR3 sequence is 17 residues long.

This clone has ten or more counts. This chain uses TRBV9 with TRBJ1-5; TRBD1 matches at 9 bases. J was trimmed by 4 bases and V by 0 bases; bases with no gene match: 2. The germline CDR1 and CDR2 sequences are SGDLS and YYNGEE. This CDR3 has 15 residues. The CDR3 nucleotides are TGTGCCAGCAGCGTAGGACAGGGGGGAAATCAGCCCCAGCATTTT. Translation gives CASSVGQGGNQPQHF.